This T cell receptor (beta chain) was recovered during a study of blood T cell repertoires in COVID-19. On the study more broadly: Acute and convalescent COVID-19 specimens originated in the United States, Italy and Spain.

To note about this clone: Other DNA sequences in this specimen translate into the identical CDR3.

The CDR3 sequence is 14 residues long. Germline V lookup: CDR1 SGHTS, CDR2 YDEGEE. Some clones are missing from TCRdb's copy, which holds only in-frame ones; the method was immunoSEQ multiplex PCR. The table records about 110,000 clones, less than 75% of them present only once. Sequencing was carried out using peripheral blood. This rearrangement joins TRBV5-8 to TRBJ2-7; 9 nucleotides match TRBD1. The receptor comes from a human donor with acute or convalescent COVID-19. The donor label of this sample is uncertain. The CDR3 DNA reads TGTGCCAGCAGGGCGGTGGGACAGGGCTACGAGCAGTATGTC. It is translated as CASRAVGQGYEQYV.